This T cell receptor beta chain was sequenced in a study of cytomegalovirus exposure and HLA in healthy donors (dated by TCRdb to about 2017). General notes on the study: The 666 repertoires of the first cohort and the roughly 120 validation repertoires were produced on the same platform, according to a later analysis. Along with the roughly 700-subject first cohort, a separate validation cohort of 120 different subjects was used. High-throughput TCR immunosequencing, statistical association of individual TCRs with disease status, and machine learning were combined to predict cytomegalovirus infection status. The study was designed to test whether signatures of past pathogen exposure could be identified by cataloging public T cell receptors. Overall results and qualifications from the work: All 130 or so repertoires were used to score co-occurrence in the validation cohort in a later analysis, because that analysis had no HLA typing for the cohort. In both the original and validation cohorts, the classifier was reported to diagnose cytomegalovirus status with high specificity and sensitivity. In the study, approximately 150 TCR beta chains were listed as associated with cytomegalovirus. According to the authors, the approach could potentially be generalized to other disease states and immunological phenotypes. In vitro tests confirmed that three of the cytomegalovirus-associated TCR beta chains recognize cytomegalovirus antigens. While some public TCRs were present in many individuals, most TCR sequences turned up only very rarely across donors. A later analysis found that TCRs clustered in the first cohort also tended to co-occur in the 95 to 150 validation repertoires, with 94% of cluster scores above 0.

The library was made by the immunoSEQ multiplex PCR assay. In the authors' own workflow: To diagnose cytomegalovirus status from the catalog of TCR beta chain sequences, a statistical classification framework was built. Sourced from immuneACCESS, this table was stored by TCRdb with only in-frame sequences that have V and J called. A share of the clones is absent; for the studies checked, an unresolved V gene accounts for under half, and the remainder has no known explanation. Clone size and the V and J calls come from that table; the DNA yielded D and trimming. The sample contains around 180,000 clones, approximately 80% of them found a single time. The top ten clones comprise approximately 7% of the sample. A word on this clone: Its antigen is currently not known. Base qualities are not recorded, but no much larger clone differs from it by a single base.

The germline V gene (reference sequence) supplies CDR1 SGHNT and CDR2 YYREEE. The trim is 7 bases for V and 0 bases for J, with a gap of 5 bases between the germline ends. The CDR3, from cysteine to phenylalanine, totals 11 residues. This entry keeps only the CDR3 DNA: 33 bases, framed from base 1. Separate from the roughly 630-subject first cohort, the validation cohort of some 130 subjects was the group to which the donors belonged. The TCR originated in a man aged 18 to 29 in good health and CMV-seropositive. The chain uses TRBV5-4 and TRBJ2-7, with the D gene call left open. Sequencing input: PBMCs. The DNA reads TGTGCCAGCGCTAGCTCCTACGAGCAGTACTTC. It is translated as CASASSYEQYF.